This TCR beta chain was captured in a study of blood T cell repertoires in COVID-19. Study details: COVID-19 samples, acute and convalescent, were from the United States, Italy and Spain. PBMCs, B-cell-depleted T cells, or T cells were the source of the cDNA or gDNA that made up the material.

The CDR3 length is 11 residues. Per germline, CDR1 SGDLS and CDR2 YYNGEE. Trimming left V 3 bases short and J 7 bases short, with 7 bases between. Authors' methods: Cell counts per sample came from amplifying reference gene primers. Sequenced by immunoSEQ multiplex PCR; TCRdb stores in-frame clones only, minus some. V and J calls and clone size follow that table, whereas D and trimming were derived from the DNA. The sample has roughly 150,000 clones, about 89% seen once. The sequencing sample was made of peripheral blood. J is TRBJ2-5 and V is TRBV9; no clear D. This clonotype was sampled from a man aged 60 to 75 with acute or convalescent COVID-19. CDR3: CASSDPGTQYF. CDR3 sequence (DNA): TGTGCCAGCAGCGACCCAGGGACCCAGTACTTC.